Listed below are T cell receptor beta chains from one sample, sequenced in a study of control samples from healthy donors and cancer patients. TCRdb's copy holds only in-frame clones and misses some; the assay was immunoSEQ multiplex PCR. The sample includes 120,000 or so clones, about 94% of them seen just once. Sequencing input: blood. These receptor sequences come from a young man in good health. CDR3s include the opening cysteine and the closing phenylalanine or tryptophan. The D gene is left open where the match is weak. Size is stated for part of the rows, as once, few or many counts, or as a class when the clone is expanded.

J | V | size | D | DNA | CDR3
TRBJ2-3 | TRBV4-1 | NA | NA | TGCGCCAGCAGCCAAGAGTCCAGGTTAAGCACAGATACGCAGTATTTT | CASSQESRLSTDTQYF
TRBJ1-1 | TRBV2 | NA | NA | TGTGCCAGCAGTGGACAAGGGGCCGGAAACCGGGGGGCCACTGAAGCTTTCTTT | CASSGQGAGNRGATEAFF
TRBJ1-2 | TRBV6-2/TRBV6-3 | NA | TRBD1 | TGTGCCAGCAGTTACCTTGACAGGGATTCCTATGGCTACACCTTC | CASSYLDRDSYGYTF
TRBJ2-7 | TRBV10-3 | NA | NA | TGTGCCATCAGTGAGTATGTGGGGGTGGACTACGAGCAGTACTTC | CAISEYVGVDYEQYF
TRBJ2-5 | TRBV11-1 | NA | TRBD2 | TGTGCCAGCAGCTTAGCCGGGACTAACGAAGAGACCCAGTACTTC | CASSLAGTNEETQYF
TRBJ1-1 | TRBV5-4 | once | TRBD1 | TGTGCCAGCAGCTCAGGGACAGGGAGACTGAACACTGAAGCTTTCTTT | CASSSGTGRLNTEAFF
TRBJ1-5 | TRBV10-3 | NA | NA | TGTGCCATCAGTGAGGCAGGGGGCAATCAGCCCCAGCATTTT | CAISEAGGNQPQHF
TRBJ1-1 | TRBV29-1 | NA | TRBD1 | TGCAGCGTTGAAGGGGACAGGGGGATGAACACTGAAGCTTTCTTT | CSVEGDRGMNTEAFF
TRBJ2-2 | TRBV7-8 | NA | TRBD1 | TGTGCCAGCAGCCCGAGGGACAGGGAGATCACCGGGGAGCTGTTTTTT | CASSPRDREITGELFF
TRBJ2-2 | TRBV6-2/TRBV6-3 | NA | TRBD1 | TGTGCCAGCAGTTACCCGGACAGGGGGCTCACCGGGGAGCTGTTTTTT | CASSYPDRGLTGELFF
TRBJ1-2 | TRBV7-2 | NA | TRBD1 | TGTGCCAGCAGCCCGACAGGGGGCGTCAACTATGGCTACACCTTC | CASSPTGGVNYGYTF
TRBJ1-2 | TRBV7-2 | NA | NA | TGTGCCAGCAGCTTTGGTCCCTCCTATGGCTACACCTTC | CASSFGPSYGYTF
TRBJ1-1 | TRBV30 | NA | TRBD1 | TGTGCCTGGGACAGGGCTGGCACTGAAGCTTTCTTT | CAWDRAGTEAFF
TRBJ2-2 | TRBV5-4 | NA | TRBD1 | TGTGCCAGCAGTCATGGACAGGGACGCGCCGGGGAGCTGTTTTTT | CASSHGQGRAGELFF
TRBJ1-2 | TRBV10-3 | NA | TRBD1 | TGTGCCATTACACAGGGGGTTCGGTATGGCTACACCTTC | CAITQGVRYGYTF
TRBJ1-1 | TRBV6-5 | once | NA | TGTGCCAATCGGGGGGCCGGCACTGAAGCTTTCTTT | CANRGAGTEAFF
TRBJ2-7 | TRBV18 | NA | NA | TGTGCCAGCTCAGTGACGACAGGTCCCTACGAGCAGTACTTC | CASSVTTGPYEQYF
TRBJ2-1 | TRBV4-1 | NA | NA | TGCGCCAGCAGCCGAGAGGACAGCTCCTACAATGAGCAGTTCTTC | CASSREDSSYNEQFF
TRBJ1-5 | TRBV12-5 | NA | TRBD1 | TGTGCTAGTGGTTTGGGCGGGACAGGGAATAGCAATCAGCCCCAGCATTTT | CASGLGGTGNSNQPQHF
TRBJ2-7 | TRBV29-1 | NA | NA | TGCAGCGGGGGCGGGGAGAGCTCCTACGAGCAGTACTTC | CSGGGESSYEQYF